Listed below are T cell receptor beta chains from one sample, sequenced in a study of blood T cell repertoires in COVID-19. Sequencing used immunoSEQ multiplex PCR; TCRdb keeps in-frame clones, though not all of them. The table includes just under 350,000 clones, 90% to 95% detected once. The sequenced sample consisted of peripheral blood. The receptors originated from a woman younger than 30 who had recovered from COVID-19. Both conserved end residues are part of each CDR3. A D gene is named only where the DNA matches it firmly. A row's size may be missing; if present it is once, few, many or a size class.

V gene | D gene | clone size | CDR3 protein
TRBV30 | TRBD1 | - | CAWSDRGRDYGYTF
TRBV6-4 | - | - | CASRTSRKGYTF
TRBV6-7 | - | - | CAYIPNQPQHF
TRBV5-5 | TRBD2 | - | CASSLALGTSGSVLEQFF
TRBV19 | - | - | CASSDNFYGYTF
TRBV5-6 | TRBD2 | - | CASSLSSGRRNEQFF
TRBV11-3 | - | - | CASSPDWEYNEQFF
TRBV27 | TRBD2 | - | CASSPGTTQTLAKNIQYF
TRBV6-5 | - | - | CASSSGGRSTDTQYF
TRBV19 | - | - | CASWAGLSKNIQYF
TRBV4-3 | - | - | CASSHRGGGYGYTF
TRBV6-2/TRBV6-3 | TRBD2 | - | CASSYSRRAGGGAETQYF
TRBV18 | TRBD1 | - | CASSPNTGRPGQGAYGYTF
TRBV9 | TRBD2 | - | CASSPSGANTGELFF
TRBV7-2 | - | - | CASSLVAGLVDTQYF
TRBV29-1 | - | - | CSAMRAGGTEAFF
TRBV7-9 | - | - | CASSFPDSGNEAFF
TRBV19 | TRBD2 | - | CASRVKGGRVDTQYF
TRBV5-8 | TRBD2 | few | CASSLGLAGVKNTQYF
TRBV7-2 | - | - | CASSLVGSGNYGYTF
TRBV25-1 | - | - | CASRFMNTEAFF
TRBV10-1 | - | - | CAAERGETQYF
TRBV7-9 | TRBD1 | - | CASSSGQTNQPQHF
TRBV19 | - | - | CASTDIYEVRSYNEQFF
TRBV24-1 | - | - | CATSKNQLPYNEQFF
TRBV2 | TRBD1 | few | CASEGQGAVNEQFF
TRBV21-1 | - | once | CASSGTTSTDTQYF
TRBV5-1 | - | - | CASSFGGGFGETQYF